This TCR beta chain stems from a study of blood T cell repertoires in COVID-19 (dated by TCRdb to about 2020). Describing the broader study: Samples from collaborators originated in the United States, Italy and Spain and spanned both the acute and convalescent phases of COVID-19. The prospective study material was composed of cDNA or gDNA derived from T cells, B-cell-depleted T cells, or PBMCs. Subjects who had been exposed to COVID-19, were actively infected with it, or had recovered from it provided the deeply sampled blood TCRbeta repertoires that made up the dataset. A freely available public database, intended as a resource for researchers studying the immune response to SARS-CoV-2, is where the repertoires were released. The samples were drawn from two sources: the first 160 participants of the ongoing ImmuneRACE study, and over 1,000 subjects contributed by 6 global collaborators. Nearly every sample came with metadata listing a de-identified subject ID, COVID-19 status, age in years and sex. Where available, HLA class I and class II types were obtained from metadata supplied by the sample provider rather than from assay-based typing.

Whole blood was collected in K2EDTA tubes by collaborating institutions according to the institutions' own protocols. For TCRbeta analysis, collaborators shipped samples as frozen whole blood, isolated PBMCs, or DNA extracted from either of those sample types. The investigation overall reported the following: How much clinical and demographic metadata was included differed by source and by participant, and the metadata was provided uncurated.

V has 4 bases trimmed and J has 8 bases trimmed; junction bases matching no gene number 6. The CDR3 holds 13 amino acids from the cysteine to the phenylalanine. Only CDR3 DNA is held: 39 bases, read in frame from base 1. The CDR1 and CDR2 encoded by the germline V gene (reference sequence) are SGHNT and YYREEE. There are many counts of this clone. What this receptor recognizes is not known. No base quality information exists; no much larger clone differs at one position. TCRbeta CDR3 regions were amplified from genomic DNA by means of the immunoSEQ Assay, a bias-controlled multiplex PCR. Regarding the original processing steps: Nucleated cell counts per sample were estimated from amplification of reference gene primers within the assay. To quantify the absolute abundance of each unique TCRbeta CDR3 rearrangement, sequence reads were collapsed and filtered. For each sample, productive Simpson clonality was calculated as the square root of Simpson's diversity index over productive rearrangements. TCRdb re-hosts the immuneACCESS table, in-frame sequences only. Its copies lack some clones; in the studies checked, an unresolved V gene accounts for under half of them, and the cause for the rest is not known. Clone size and the V and J calls come from that table; the DNA yielded D and trimming. The sample table records 73,000 or so clones; around 79% of these occur just once. Around 20% of the sample is in the top ten clones.

This receptor was identified in a man aged 55 to 70 with acute or convalescent COVID-19. The V gene is TRBV5-4 and the J gene is TRBJ2-3; the junction holds 8 bases that match TRBD2. The sequencing sample was made of peripheral blood. The DNA sequence is as follows: TGTGCCAGCAGCCAGCGGGGGAGGGGTACGCAGTATTTT. Translated, this is CASSQRGRGTQYF. Reference TRBV5-4 and TRBJ2-3 proteins supply the regions before and after the CDR3; the full variable domain is: ETGVTQSPTHLIKTRGQQVTLRCSSQSGHNTVSWYQQALGQGPQFIFQYYREEENGRGNFPPRFSGLQFPNYSSELNVNALELDDSALYLCASSQRGRGTQYFGPGTRLTVL.